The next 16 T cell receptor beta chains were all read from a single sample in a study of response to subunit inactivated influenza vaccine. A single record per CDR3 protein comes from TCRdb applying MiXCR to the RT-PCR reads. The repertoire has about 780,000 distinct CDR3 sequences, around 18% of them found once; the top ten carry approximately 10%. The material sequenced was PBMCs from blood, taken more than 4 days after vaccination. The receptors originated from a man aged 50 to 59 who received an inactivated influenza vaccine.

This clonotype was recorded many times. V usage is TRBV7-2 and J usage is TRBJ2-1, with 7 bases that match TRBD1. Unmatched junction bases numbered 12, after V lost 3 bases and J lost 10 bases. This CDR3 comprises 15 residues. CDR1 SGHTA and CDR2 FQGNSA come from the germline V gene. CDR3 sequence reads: CASSFAGTASREQFF. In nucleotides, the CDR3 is TGTGCCAGCAGCTTTGCCGGGACAGCCTCTCGGGAGCAGTTCTTC. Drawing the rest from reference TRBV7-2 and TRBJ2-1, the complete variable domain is GAGVSQSPSNKVTEKGKDVELRCDPISGHTALYWYRQSLGQGLEFLIYFQGNSAPDKSGLPSDRFSAERTGGSVSTLTIQRTQQEDSAVYLCASSFAGTASREQFFGPGTRLTVL.

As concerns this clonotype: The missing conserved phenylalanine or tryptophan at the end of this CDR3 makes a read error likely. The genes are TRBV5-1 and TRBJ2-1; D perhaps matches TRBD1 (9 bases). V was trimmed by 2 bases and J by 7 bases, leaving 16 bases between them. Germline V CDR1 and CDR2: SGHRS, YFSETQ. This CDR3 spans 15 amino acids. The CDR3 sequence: CASSLQGASGNEQFY. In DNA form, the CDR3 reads TGCGCCAGCAGCTTACAGGGGGCTAGCGGGAATGAGCAGTTCTAC.

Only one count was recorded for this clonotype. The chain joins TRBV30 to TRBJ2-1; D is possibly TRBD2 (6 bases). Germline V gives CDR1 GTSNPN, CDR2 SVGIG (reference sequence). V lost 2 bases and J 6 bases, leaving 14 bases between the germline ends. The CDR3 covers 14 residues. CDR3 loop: CAWSPGLYANEQFF. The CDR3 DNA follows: TGTGCCTGGAGTCCGGGACTTTACGCCAATGAGCAGTTCTTC.

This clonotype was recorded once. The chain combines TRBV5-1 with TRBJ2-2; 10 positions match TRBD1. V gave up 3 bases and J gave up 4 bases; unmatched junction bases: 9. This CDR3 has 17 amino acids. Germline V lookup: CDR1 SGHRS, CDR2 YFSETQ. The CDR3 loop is CASSWKPGQGSTGELFF. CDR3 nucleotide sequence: TGCGCCAGCAGCTGGAAACCGGGACAGGGGTCCACCGGGGAGCTGTTTTTT.

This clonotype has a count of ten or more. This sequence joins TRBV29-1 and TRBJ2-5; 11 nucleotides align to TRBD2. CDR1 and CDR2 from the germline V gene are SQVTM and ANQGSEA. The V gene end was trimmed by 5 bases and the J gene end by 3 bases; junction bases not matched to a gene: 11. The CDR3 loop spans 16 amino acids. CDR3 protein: CSVRRLAGRREETQYF. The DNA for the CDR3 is TGCAGCGTTCGTCGACTAGCGGGAAGGAGAGAAGAGACCCAGTACTTC.

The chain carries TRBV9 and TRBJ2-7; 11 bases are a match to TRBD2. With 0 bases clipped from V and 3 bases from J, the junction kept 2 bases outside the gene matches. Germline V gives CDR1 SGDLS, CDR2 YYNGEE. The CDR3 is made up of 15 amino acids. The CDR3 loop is CASSVETSGSYEQYF. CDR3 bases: TGTGCCAGCAGCGTAGAAACTAGCGGGAGCTACGAGCAGTACTTC.

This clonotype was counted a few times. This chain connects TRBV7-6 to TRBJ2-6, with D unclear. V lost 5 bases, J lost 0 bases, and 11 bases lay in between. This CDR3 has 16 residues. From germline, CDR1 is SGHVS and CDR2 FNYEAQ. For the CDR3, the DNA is TGTGCCAGCAGCCAAGGAGTTTACTCTGGGGCCAACGTCCTGACTTTC. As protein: CASSQGVYSGANVLTF.

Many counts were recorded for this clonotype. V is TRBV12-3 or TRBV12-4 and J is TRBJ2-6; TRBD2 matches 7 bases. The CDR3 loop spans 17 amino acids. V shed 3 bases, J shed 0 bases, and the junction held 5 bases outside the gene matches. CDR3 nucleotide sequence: TGTGCCAGCAGTTTGGGGGGAGGGAGCTCTGGGGCCAACGTCCTGACTTTC. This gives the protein CASSLGGGSSGANVLTF.

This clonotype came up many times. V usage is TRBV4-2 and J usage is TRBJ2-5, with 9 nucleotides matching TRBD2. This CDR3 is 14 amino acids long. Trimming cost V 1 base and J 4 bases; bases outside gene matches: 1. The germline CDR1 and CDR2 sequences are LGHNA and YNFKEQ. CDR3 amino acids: CASSQASGVETQYF. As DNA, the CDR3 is TGTGCCAGCAGCCAAGCTAGCGGGGTAGAGACCCAGTACTTC.

The CDR3 protein is CASEPSGIGELFF. The CDR3 DNA reads TGTGCCAGCGAACCTAGCGGCATCGGGGAGCTGTTTTTT. The gene calls are TRBV12-3 or TRBV12-4 and TRBJ2-2, with TRBD2 matching over 7 bases. This CDR3 has 13 amino acids. J was trimmed by 7 bases and V by 8 bases; bases with no gene match: 7.

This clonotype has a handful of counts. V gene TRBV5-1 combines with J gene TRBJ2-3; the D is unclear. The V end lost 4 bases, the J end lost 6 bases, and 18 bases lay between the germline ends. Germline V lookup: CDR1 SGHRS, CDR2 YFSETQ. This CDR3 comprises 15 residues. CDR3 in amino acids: CASSPLGLSSDTQYF. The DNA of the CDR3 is TGCGCCAGCAGCCCTCTGGGGTTAAGTTCGGATACGCAGTATTTT.

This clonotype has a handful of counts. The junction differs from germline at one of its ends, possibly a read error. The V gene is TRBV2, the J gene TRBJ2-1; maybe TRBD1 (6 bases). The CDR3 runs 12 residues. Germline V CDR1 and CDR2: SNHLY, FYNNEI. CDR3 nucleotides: TGTGCCAGCAGTGACTGGGGGCCCCTTGTCATCTTC. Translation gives CASSDWGPLVIF.

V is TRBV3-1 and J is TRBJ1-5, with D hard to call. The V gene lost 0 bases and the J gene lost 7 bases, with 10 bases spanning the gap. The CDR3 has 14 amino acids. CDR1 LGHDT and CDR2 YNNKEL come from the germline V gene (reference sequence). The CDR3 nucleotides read TGTGCCAGCAGCCAAGACAGGATGAGACAGCCCCAGCATTTT. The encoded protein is CASSQDRMRQPQHF.

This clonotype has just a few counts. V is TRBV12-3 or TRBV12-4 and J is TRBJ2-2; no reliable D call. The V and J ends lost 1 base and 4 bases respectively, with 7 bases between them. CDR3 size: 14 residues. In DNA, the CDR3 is TGTGCCAGCAGTTTAGACGGAGCCACCGGGGAGCTGTTTTTT. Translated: CASSLDGATGELFF.

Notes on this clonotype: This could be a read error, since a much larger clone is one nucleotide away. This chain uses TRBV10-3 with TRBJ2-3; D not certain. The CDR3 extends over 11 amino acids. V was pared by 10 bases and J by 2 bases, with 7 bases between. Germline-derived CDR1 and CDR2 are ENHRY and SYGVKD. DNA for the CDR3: TGTGCCAGCATAGACACAGATACGCAGTATTTT. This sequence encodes CASIDTDTQYF.

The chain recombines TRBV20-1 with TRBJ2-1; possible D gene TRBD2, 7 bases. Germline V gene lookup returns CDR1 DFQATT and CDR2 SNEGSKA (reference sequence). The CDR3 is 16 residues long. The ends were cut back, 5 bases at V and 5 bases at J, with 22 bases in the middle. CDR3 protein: CSAPQGWLAVNNEQFF. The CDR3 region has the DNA TGCAGTGCTCCGCAGGGGTGGCTAGCGGTTAACAATGAGCAGTTCTTC.